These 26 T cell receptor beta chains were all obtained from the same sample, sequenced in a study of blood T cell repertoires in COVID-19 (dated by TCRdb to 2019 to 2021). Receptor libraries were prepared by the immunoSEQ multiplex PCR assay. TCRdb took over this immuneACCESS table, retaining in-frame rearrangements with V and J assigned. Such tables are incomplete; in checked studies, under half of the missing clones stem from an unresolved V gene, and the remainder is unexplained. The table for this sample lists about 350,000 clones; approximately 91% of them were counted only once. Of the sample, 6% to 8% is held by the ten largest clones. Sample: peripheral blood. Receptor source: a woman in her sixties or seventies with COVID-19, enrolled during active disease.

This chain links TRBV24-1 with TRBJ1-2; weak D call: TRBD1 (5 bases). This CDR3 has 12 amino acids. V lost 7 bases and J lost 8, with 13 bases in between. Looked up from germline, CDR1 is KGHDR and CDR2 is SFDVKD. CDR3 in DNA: TGTGCCACCAGCTCACCAGGGCAAGGCTACACCTTC. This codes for CATSSPGQGYTF.

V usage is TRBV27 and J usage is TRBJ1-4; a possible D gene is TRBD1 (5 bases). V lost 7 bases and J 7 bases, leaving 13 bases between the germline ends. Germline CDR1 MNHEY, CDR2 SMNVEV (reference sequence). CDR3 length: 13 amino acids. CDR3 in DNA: TGTGCCAGCACGTCCGGGGGTGGTGAAAAACTGTTTTTT. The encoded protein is CASTSGGGEKLFF.

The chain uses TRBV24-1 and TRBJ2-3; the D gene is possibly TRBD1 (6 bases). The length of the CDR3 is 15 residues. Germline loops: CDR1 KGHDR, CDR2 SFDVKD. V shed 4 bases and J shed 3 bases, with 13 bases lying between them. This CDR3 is CATSEPGVGTDTQYF. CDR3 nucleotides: TGTGCCACCAGTGAACCAGGGGTGGGGACAGATACGCAGTATTTT.

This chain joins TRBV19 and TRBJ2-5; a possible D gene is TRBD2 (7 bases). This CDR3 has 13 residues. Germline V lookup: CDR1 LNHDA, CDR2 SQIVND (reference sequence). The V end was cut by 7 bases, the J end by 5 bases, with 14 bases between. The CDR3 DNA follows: TGTGCCAGTAAAGGGGAGGGGGGTGAGACCCAGTACTTC. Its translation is CASKGEGGETQYF.

The CDR3 sequence is CASSLTGGRGSTGELFF. The CDR3 coding sequence is TGTGCCAGCAGCTTGACCGGGGGACGGGGATCCACCGGGGAGCTGTTTTTT. V and J are TRBV5-4 and TRBJ2-2, with D possibly TRBD2 on 6 matching bases. Trimming took off 1 base at V and 4 bases at J, with 17 bases between the two ends. The CDR3 covers 17 residues. The germline gives CDR1 SGHNT, CDR2 YYREEE (reference sequence).

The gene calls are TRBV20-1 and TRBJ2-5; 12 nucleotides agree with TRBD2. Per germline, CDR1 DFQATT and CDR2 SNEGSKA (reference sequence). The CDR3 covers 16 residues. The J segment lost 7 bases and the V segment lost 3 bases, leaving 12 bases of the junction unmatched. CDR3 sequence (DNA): TGCAGTGCTAGTCGACTAGCGGGGGTCATGAGTGGGACCCAGTACTTC. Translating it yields CSASRLAGVMSGTQYF.

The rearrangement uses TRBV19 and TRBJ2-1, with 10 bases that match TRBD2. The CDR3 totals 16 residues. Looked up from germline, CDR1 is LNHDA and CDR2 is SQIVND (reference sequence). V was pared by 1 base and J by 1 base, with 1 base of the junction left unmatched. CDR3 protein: CASSIGSGGSYNEQFF. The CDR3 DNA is TGTGCCAGTAGTATAGGTAGCGGGGGGTCCTACAATGAGCAGTTCTTC.

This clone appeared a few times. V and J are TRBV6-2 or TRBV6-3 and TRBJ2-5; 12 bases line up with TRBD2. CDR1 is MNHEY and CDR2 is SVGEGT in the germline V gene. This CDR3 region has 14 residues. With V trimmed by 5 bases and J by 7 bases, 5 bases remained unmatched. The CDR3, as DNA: TGTGCCAGCAGTAGGACTAGCGGGACGGGGACCCAGTACTTC. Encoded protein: CASSRTSGTGTQYF.

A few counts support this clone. The CDR3: CASRGSHTHEQYF. The CDR3 DNA reads TGTGCCAGCAGGGGCAGTCATACCCACGAGCAGTACTTC. The V and J genes are TRBV2 and TRBJ2-7, with D uncertain. Trimming shortened V by 6 bases and J by 5 bases, and 14 bases separated the two germline ends. Germline V gene data show CDR1 as SNHLY and CDR2 as FYNNEI. This CDR3 is 13 amino acids long.

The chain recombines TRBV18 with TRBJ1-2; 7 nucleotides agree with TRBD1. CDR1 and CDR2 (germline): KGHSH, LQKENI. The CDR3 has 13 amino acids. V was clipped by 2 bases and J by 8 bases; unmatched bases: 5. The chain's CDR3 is CASSPDRERGYTF. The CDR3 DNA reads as TGTGCCAGCTCACCAGACAGGGAGCGGGGCTACACCTTC.

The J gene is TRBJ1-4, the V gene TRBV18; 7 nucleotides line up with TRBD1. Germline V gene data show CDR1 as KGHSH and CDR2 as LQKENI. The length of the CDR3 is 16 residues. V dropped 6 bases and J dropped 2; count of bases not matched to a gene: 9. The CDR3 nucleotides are TGTGCCAGCTCTCAATCCTGGGACAGCACTAATGAAAAACTGTTTTTT. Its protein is CASSQSWDSTNEKLFF.

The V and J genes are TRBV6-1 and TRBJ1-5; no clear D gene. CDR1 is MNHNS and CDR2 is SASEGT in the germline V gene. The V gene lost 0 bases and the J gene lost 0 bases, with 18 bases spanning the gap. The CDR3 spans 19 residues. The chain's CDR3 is CASSEAAAVRDFSNQPQHF. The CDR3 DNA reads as TGTGCCAGCAGTGAAGCGGCCGCGGTTCGAGACTTTAGCAATCAGCCCCAGCATTTT.

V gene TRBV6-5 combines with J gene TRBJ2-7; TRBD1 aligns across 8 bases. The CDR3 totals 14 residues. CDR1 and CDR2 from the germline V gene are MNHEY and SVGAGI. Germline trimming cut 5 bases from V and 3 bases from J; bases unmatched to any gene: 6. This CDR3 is CASSRGQGNYEQYF. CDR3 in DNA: TGTGCCAGCAGTCGCGGACAGGGAAACTACGAGCAGTACTTC.

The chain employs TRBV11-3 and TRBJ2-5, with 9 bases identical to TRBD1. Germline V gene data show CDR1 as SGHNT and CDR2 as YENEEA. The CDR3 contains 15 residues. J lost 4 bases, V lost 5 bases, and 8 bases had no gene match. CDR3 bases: TGTGCCAGCAGCCCCGGGACAGGGAATGGAGAGACCCAGTACTTC. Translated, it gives CASSPGTGNGETQYF.

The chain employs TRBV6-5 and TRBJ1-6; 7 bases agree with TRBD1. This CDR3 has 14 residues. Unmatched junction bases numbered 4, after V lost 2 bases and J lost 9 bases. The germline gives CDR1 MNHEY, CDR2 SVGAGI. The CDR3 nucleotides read TGTGCCAGCAGTTACGGACAGGCCCCTTCACCCCTCCACTTT. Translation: CASSYGQAPSPLHF.

The CDR3 DNA follows: TGTGCCATCAGTCCGGAGGGAAGGATAGGTTCACCCCTCCACTTT. This sequence encodes CAISPEGRIGSPLHF. This chain uses TRBV10-3 with TRBJ1-6; D is undetermined. Germline-derived CDR1 and CDR2 are ENHRY and SYGVKD. V lost 5 bases to trimming and J lost 9 bases, with 17 bases between them. The CDR3 is made up of 15 amino acids.

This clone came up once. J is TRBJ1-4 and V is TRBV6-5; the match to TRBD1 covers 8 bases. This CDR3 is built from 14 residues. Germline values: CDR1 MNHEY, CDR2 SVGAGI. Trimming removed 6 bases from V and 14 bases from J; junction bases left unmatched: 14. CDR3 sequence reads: CASSTGTGVYPLFF. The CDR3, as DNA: TGTGCCAGCAGCACCGGGACAGGAGTCTACCCGCTGTTTTTT.

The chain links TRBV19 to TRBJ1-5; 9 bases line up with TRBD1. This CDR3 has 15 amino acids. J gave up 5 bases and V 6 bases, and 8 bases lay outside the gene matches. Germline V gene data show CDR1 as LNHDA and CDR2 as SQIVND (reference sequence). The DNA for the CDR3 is TGTGCCAGTAGAACTACAGGGGGCGCAGATCAGCCCCAGCATTTT. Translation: CASRTTGGADQPQHF.

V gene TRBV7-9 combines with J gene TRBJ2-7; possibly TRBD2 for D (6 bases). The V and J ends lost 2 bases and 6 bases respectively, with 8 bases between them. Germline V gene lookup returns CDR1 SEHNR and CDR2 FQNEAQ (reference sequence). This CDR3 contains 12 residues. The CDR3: CASSLPGVEQYF. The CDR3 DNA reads TGTGCCAGCAGCTTACCGGGGGTCGAGCAGTACTTC.

CDR3 amino acids: CATGTGENTGELFF. The CDR3 bases are TGTGCCACCGGGACAGGCGAAAACACCGGGGAGCTGTTTTTT. This rearrangement joins TRBV24-1 to TRBJ2-2; 8 nucleotides align to TRBD1. Germline V gene data show CDR1 as KGHDR and CDR2 as SFDVKD. The CDR3 length is 14 residues. The V gene end was trimmed by 9 bases and the J gene end by 2 bases; junction bases not matched to a gene: 4.

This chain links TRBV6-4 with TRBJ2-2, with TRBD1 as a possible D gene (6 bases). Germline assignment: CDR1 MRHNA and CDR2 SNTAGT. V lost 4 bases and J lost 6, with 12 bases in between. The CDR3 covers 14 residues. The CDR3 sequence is CASSALTGSGELFF. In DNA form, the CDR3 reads TGTGCCAGCAGTGCCCTCACAGGGTCCGGGGAGCTGTTTTTT.

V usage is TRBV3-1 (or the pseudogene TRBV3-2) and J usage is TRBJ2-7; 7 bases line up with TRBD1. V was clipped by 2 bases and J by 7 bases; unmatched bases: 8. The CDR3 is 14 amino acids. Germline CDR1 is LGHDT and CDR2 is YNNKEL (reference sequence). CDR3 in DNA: TGTGCCAGCAGCCAACGCAGGGGGATAGAGGAGCAGTACTTC. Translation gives CASSQRRGIEEQYF.

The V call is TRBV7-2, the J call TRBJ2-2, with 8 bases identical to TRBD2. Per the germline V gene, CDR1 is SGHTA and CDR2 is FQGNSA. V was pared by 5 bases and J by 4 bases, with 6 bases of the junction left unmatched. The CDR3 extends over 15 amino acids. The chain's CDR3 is CASSTPGLATGELFF. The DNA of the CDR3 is TGTGCCAGCAGCACCCCCGGACTAGCCACCGGGGAGCTGTTTTTT.

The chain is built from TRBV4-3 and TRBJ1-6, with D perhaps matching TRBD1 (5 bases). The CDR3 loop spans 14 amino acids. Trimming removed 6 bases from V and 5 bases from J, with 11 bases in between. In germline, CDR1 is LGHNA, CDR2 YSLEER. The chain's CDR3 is CASRNTGDNSPLHF. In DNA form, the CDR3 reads TGCGCCAGCAGAAACACGGGGGATAATTCACCCCTCCACTTT.

The CDR3 region is CASSLGQISTDTQYF. CDR3 DNA: TGTGCCAGCAGCTTAGGGCAGATTAGCACAGATACGCAGTATTTT. The rearrangement uses TRBV11-2 and TRBJ2-3; no definite D call. There are 15 residues in the CDR3. CDR1 is SGHAT, CDR2 FQNNGV, per germline. V lost 1 base and J 0 bases, leaving 8 bases between the germline ends.

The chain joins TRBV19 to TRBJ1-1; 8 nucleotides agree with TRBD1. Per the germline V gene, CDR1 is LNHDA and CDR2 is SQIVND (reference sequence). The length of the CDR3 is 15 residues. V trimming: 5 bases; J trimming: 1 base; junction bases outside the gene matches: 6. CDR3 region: CASSLHRGENTEAFF. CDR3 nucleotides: TGTGCCAGTAGTCTCCACAGGGGGGAGAACACTGAAGCTTTCTTT.